These 11 T cell receptor beta chains were all obtained from the same sample, sequenced in a study of neoadjuvant anti-PD-1 for oral cavity cancer. Generated by immunoSEQ multiplex PCR, the TCRdb table keeps only in-frame clones and is missing some. This table has about 10,000 clones, approximately 64% appearing once. The time point denotes: after neoadjuvant nivolumab, at surgical resection. The source material was PBMCs, sampled after nivolumab (anti-PD-1) treatment. These receptors all come from a person aged 35-79 years with oral cavity squamous cell carcinoma.

The chain is built from TRBV6-5 and TRBJ2-7; weak D call: TRBD2 (5 bases). This CDR3 region has 13 residues. The germline CDR1 and CDR2 sequences are MNHEY and SVGAGI. The V end was cut by 6 bases, the J end by 1 base, with 10 bases between. The CDR3 region is CASRLRESYEQYF. The CDR3 DNA sequence: TGTGCCAGCAGGCTAAGGGAGTCCTACGAGCAGTACTTC.

This clone has only a few counts. The chain couples TRBV14 to TRBJ2-2; D gene unclear. V gave up 3 bases and J gave up 7 bases, with 9 bases separating them. The germline CDR1 and CDR2 sequences are SGHDN and FVKESK. This CDR3 contains 13 residues. CDR3: CASSQKRGGELFF. The CDR3 region has the DNA TGTGCCAGCAGCCAGAAAAGAGGCGGGGAGCTGTTTTTT. The full variable domain, rest sourced from reference TRBV14 and TRBJ2-2, is EAGVTQFPSHSVIEKGQTVTLRCDPISGHDNLYWYRRVMGKEIKFLLHFVKESKQDESGMPNNRFLAERTGGTYSTLKVQPAELEDSGVYFCASSQKRGGELFFGEGSRLTVL.

V usage is TRBV7-2 and J usage is TRBJ2-5; D might be TRBD2 (6 bases). CDR1 is SGHTA and CDR2 is FQGNSA in the germline V gene. V dropped 3 bases and J dropped 4 bases, with 9 bases sitting between them. The length of the CDR3 is 13 residues. The CDR3 sequence: CASSFPGGETQYF. The CDR3 DNA is TGTGCCAGCAGCTTTCCCGGGGGAGAGACCCAGTACTTC.

There are a few counts of this clone. The chain recombines TRBV29-1 with TRBJ1-1, with 9 bases lining up with TRBD1. Trimming took 5 bases from V and 5 from J; bases not matched to a gene: 6. Germline lookup yields CDR1 SQVTM and CDR2 ANQGSEA. The CDR3 is made up of 13 amino acids. As DNA, the CDR3 is TGCAGCGTTTCACAGGGGGCGGTTACTGAAGCTTTCTTT. This sequence encodes CSVSQGAVTEAFF.

This chain joins TRBV5-1 and TRBJ2-7; a weak D match, TRBD2 (6 bases). The CDR3 totals 14 residues. The V gene's germline CDR1 is SGHRS and CDR2 YFSETQ. The V end lost 1 base, the J end lost 2 bases, and 10 bases lay between the germline ends. CDR3 nucleotide sequence: TGCGCCAGCAGCTTGATAGCGGTAACCTACGAGCAGTACTTC. This gives the protein CASSLIAVTYEQYF.

This chain links TRBV19 with TRBJ2-3; the D gene is possibly TRBD1 (6 bases). CDR1 and CDR2 from the germline V gene are LNHDA and SQIVND (reference sequence). Deletions cut 6 bases from V and 2 bases from J, with 21 bases between. CDR3 length: 17 residues. This CDR3 is CASRRIGNRVLTDTQYF. In DNA, the CDR3 is TGTGCCAGTAGGAGGATAGGAAACAGGGTCCTCACAGATACGCAGTATTTT.

This clone was picked up a small number of times. This rearrangement joins TRBV19 to TRBJ1-1; weak D call: TRBD1 (6 bases). V lost 2 bases and J lost 5, with 9 bases in between. The CDR3 totals 13 residues. Germline V gene sequence: CDR1 LNHDA, CDR2 SQIVND (reference sequence). As DNA, the CDR3 is TGTGCCAGTAGTATAAGGACAGAAACTGAAGCTTTCTTT. Translated, it gives CASSIRTETEAFF. The variable domain in full, with the rest retrieved from reference TRBV19 and TRBJ1-1, is DGGITQSPKYLFRKEGQNVTLSCEQNLNHDAMYWYRQDPGQGLRLIYYSQIVNDFQKGDIAEGYSVSREKKESFPLTVTSAQKNPTAFYLCASSIRTETEAFFGQGTRLTVV.

The chain employs TRBV18 and TRBJ2-7; D is uncertain. The germline CDR1 and CDR2 sequences are KGHSH and LQKENI. The ends were cut back, 4 bases at V and 4 bases at J, with 11 bases in the middle. The CDR3 covers 13 residues. CDR3 in DNA: TGTGCCAGCTCACGACCCCAACAATACGAGCAGTACTTC. Protein product: CASSRPQQYEQYF.

The genes are TRBV19 and TRBJ2-7; D is uncertain. The CDR3 extends over 12 amino acids. The V end lost 3 bases, the J end lost 4 bases, and 7 bases lay between the germline ends. Germline lookup yields CDR1 LNHDA and CDR2 SQIVND (reference sequence). CDR3 region: CASSMGVYEQYF. The CDR3 DNA reads as TGTGCCAGTAGTATGGGTGTTTACGAGCAGTACTTC.

In this sample, this clone turned up a few times. The J gene is TRBJ1-4, the V gene TRBV5-1; maybe TRBD1 (5 bases). V was cut by 0 bases and J by 7 bases, with 13 bases left in between. Germline CDR1 is SGHRS and CDR2 is YFSETQ. CDR3 length: 15 residues. DNA of the CDR3: TGCGCCAGCAGCTTGGCGGGACGCTCGGGTGAAAAACTGTTTTTT. Its protein is CASSLAGRSGEKLFF.

The chain combines TRBV6-1 with TRBJ1-1; weak D call: TRBD1 (5 bases). CDR3 length equals 12 residues. Germline V gene sequence: CDR1 MNHNS, CDR2 SASEGT. Trimming left V 4 bases short and J 8 bases short, with 11 bases between. The DNA for the CDR3 is TGTGCCAGCAGTGCCAGGGTTAACGAAGCTTTCTTT. This translates into CASSARVNEAFF.